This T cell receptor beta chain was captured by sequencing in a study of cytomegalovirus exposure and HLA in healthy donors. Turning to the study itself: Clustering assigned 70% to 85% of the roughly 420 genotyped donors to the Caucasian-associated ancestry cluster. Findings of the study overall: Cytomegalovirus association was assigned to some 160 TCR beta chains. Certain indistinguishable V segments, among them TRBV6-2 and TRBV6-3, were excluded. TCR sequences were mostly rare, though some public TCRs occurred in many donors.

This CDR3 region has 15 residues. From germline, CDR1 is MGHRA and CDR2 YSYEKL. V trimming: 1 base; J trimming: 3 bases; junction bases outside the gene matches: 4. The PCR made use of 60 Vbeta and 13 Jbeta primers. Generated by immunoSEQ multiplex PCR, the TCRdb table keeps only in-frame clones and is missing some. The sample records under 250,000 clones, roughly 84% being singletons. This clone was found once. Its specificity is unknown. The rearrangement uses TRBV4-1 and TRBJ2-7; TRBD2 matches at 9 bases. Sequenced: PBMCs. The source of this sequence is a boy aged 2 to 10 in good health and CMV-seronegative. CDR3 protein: CASSQGGLANYEQYF. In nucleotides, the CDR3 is TGCGCCAGCAGCCAAGGCGGACTAGCGAACTACGAGCAGTACTTC.